This TCR beta chain was sequenced during a study of blood T cell repertoires in COVID-19. Study overall: Collection of acute and convalescent COVID-19 samples took place in the United States, Italy and Spain. Sample material is recorded as cDNA or gDNA derived from T cells, B-cell-depleted T cells, or PBMCs.

In germline, CDR1 is SGHVS, CDR2 FQNEAQ. CDR3 length: 16 amino acids. The V and J ends lost 3 bases and 0 bases, in that order; junction bases with no gene match: 7. Authors' data handling: Estimation of nucleated cell counts was performed using reference gene primer amplification. This table comes from immunoSEQ multiplex PCR, and its TCRdb copy is limited to in-frame clones, with some not included. V and J calls and clone size are as listed in that table; D and trimming were resolved from the DNA. The sample has under 200,000 clones; about 93% are singletons. The sample was peripheral blood. V is TRBV7-8 and J is TRBJ2-5; 7 nucleotides align to TRBD1. This sequence was found in a man aged 45 to 65 with acute or convalescent COVID-19. CDR3 sequence reads: CASSFTGTEYQETQYF. The CDR3, as DNA: TGTGCCAGCAGCTTCACCGGGACAGAGTACCAAGAGACCCAGTACTTC.